The rows below give T cell receptor beta chains drawn from one sample of a study of cytomegalovirus exposure and HLA in healthy donors. Data came from immunoSEQ multiplex PCR; TCRdb stores just in-frame clones and leaves some out. In the table there are around 110,000 clones, roughly 80% of which are singletons. The material sequenced was PBMCs. All receptors derive from a man younger than 45 in good health and CMV-seropositive. Both conserved end residues are part of each CDR3. A D gene is named only where the DNA matches it firmly. Size values are once, few and many counts, or a class for expanded clones, and some rows have none.

-	-	TRBV28	TRBJ2-7	TGTGCCAGCAGTTCCTCGGACAGCTCCTACGAGCAGTACTTC	CASSSSDSSYEQYF
-	TRBD1	TRBV9	TRBJ1-1	TGTGCCAGCAGCGGCCAAACAGGGGGGCCTGGAGCTTTCTTT	CASSGQTGGPGAFF
-	TRBD2	TRBV7-2	TRBJ2-3	TGTGCCAGCAGCTTTGATGAACGGGAGGACACAGATACGCAGTATTTT	CASSFDEREDTDTQYF
-	TRBD1	TRBV11-3	TRBJ2-2	TGTGCCAGCAGCCTGGACAGGGGGGAGACCGGGGAGCTGTTTTTT	CASSLDRGETGELFF
-	TRBD2	TRBV9	TRBJ2-1	TGTGCCAGCAGCGTAGAAGTAGCGGGAGTTAACAGCTCCTACAATGAGCAGTTCTTC	CASSVEVAGVNSSYNEQFF
-	-	TRBV30	TRBJ1-6	TGTGCCTGGAGTGTGAGTCCGTCACCCCTCCACTTT	CAWSVSPSPLHF
-	-	TRBV6-1	TRBJ2-3	TGTGCCAGCAGTGTGAATTCGGTCCCTAGCACAGATACGCAGTATTTT	CASSVNSVPSTDTQYF
-	-	TRBV7-8	TRBJ2-7	TGTGCCAGCAGCCCGGCGGGATACGAGCAGTACTTC	CASSPAGYEQYF
-	TRBD1	TRBV27	TRBJ1-1	TGTGCCAGCACCCCGACAGGGGGCCTTGAAGCTTTCTTT	CASTPTGGLEAFF
-	TRBD1	TRBV4-1	TRBJ1-4	TGCGCCAGCAGCCATAACAGTAGGACAGGGGATGAAAAACTGTTTTTT	CASSHNSRTGDEKLFF
-	-	TRBV9	TRBJ1-1	TGTGCCAGCAGCGCGGGGGTCACTGAAGCTTTCTTT	CASSAGVTEAFF
-	-	TRBV28	TRBJ1-2	TGTGCCAGCAGTTTAGGGGGGACCTATGGCTACACCTTC	CASSLGGTYGYTF
-	TRBD1	TRBV6-5	TRBJ2-1	TGTGCCAGCAGTTACTCGTCTGGGACAGGGAATAATGAGCAGTTCTTC	CASSYSSGTGNNEQFF
few	-	TRBV7-2	TRBJ2-5	TGTGCCAGCAGCCCCTCCGCGAGGTTGGGGCCAGAGACCCAGTACTTC	CASSPSARLGPETQYF
-	-	TRBV6-1	TRBJ1-2	TGTGCCAGCAGTGACCCATGGAGGGAAACTAACTATGGCTACACCTTC	CASSDPWRETNYGYTF
-	TRBD1	TRBV7-3	TRBJ1-6	TGTGCCAGCAGCGGGACAGTAGGCTCACCCCTCCACTTT	CASSGTVGSPLHF
-	TRBD2	TRBV15	TRBJ2-3	TGTGCCACCAGCAGTGGGACTAGCGGAAACACAGATACGCAGTATTTT	CATSSGTSGNTDTQYF
-	-	TRBV5-1	TRBJ2-5	TGCGCCAGCAGCTTGGCTCCCTTGGTGTCGGGGGAGACCCAGTACTTC	CASSLAPLVSGETQYF
once	TRBD2	TRBV7-8	TRBJ2-3	TGTGCCAGCAGCTTATTGTCGCGTACTAGCGGGAGTGGGACAGATACGCAGTATTTT	CASSLLSRTSGSGTDTQYF
-	-	TRBV6-5	TRBJ2-1	TGTGCCAGCAGTTACTCTGGTTCCCCGGGGAATGAGCAGTTCTTC	CASSYSGSPGNEQFF
-	-	TRBV6-5	TRBJ1-5	TGTGCCAGCAGCTGGACCGGGGGGGGTCAGCCCCAGCATTTT	CASSWTGGGQPQHF
-	TRBD2	TRBV2	TRBJ2-5	TGTGCCAGCAGACTAGCGCGGGAGACCCAGTACTTC	CASRLARETQYF